This TCR beta chain was found in a study of low-dose radiotherapy and immunotherapy resistance in tumors. Study details: Patients took aspirin (300 mg orally, daily) for four cycles beginning at cycle 1 day 1.

Documented time point: after trial treatment. Treatment in this sample: LDRT plus nivolumab, ipilimumab, low-dose cyclophosphamide and aspirin (RACIN trial). The therapy administered to donors comprised nivolumab, ipilimumab, aspirin, low-dose cyclophosphamide and low-dose radiotherapy. Those who qualified had advanced solid tumors (lacking tumor-infiltrating lymphocytes). Gene-specific TRAV and TRBV primers were used for first-strand cDNA, covering alpha and beta chains. It was with a constant-region primer and a V-primer adapter that TCRs were amplified over roughly 19 PCR cycles. In vitro transcription was used to amplify the isolated mRNA. TCRdb redid the calling of the reads with MiXCR, one entry per CDR3 protein. The table has tens of thousands of distinct CDR3 sequences, about 25% seen once. This CDR3 region has 11 residues. J was trimmed by 7 bases and V by 9 bases; bases with no gene match: 5. Germline assignment: CDR1 MNHEY and CDR2 SMNVEV (reference sequence).

This material consisted of PBMCs, taken after low-dose radiotherapy plus immunotherapy. This chain connects TRBV27 to TRBJ1-2; TRBD1 agrees at 7 bases. This receptor was taken from a male donor with prostate cancer. DNA for the CDR3: TGTGCCAGTGGCAGGGGGACTGGCTACACCTTC. It translates to CASGRGTGYTF.